A selection of T cell receptor beta chains follows, all from one sample in a study of T cell changes during pregnancy in multiple sclerosis. Assay: immunoSEQ multiplex PCR; the TCRdb copy retains only in-frame clones and omits some. The data contain about 40,000 clones, almost 95% of them singletons. Specimen: CD4+ T cells from peripheral blood mononuclear cells, collected before pregnancy. The receptors come from a female donor with multiple sclerosis, enrolled in a pregnancy study. Both conserved end residues are part of each CDR3. Each record gives: D gene, V gene, clone size, J gene, CDR3 DNA, CDR3 protein. D genes are given only for firm matches. Clone size appears in some rows only: once, few, many, or a class for an expanded clone.

d_call: -; v_call: TRBV6-6; clone_size: -; j_call: TRBJ1-5; cdr3_nt: TGTGCCAGCAGTGGAGGGACGGCGAGCAATCAGCCCCAGCATTTT; cdr3_aa: CASSGGTASNQPQHF
d_call: TRBD1; v_call: TRBV27; clone_size: -; j_call: TRBJ1-1; cdr3_nt: TGTGCCAGCAGTTACAGGGGTGCGGCTGAAGCTTTCTTT; cdr3_aa: CASSYRGAAEAFF
d_call: -; v_call: TRBV5-6; clone_size: -; j_call: TRBJ1-1; cdr3_nt: TGTGCCAGCAGCCCCCCGGGGAGGGAGCCCCACACTGAAGCTTTCTTT; cdr3_aa: CASSPPGREPHTEAFF
d_call: -; v_call: TRBV20-1; clone_size: once; j_call: TRBJ2-1; cdr3_nt: TGCAGTGCTAGGTCCACTACGCAGTTCTTC; cdr3_aa: CSARSTTQFF
d_call: -; v_call: TRBV6-6; clone_size: -; j_call: TRBJ1-3; cdr3_nt: TGTGCCAGCAGGGACACCGGCAACTCTGGAAACACCATATATTTT; cdr3_aa: CASRDTGNSGNTIYF
d_call: TRBD2; v_call: TRBV13; clone_size: -; j_call: TRBJ2-1; cdr3_nt: TGTGCCAGCAGCCTTTATACTCGGACTAGCGGGAGGAGTACCTACAATGAGCAGTTCTTC; cdr3_aa: CASSLYTRTSGRSTYNEQFF
d_call: TRBD2; v_call: TRBV11-1; clone_size: -; j_call: TRBJ2-5; cdr3_nt: TGTGCCAGCAGCTTCCCTGGGACTAGTTGGGAGACCCAGTACTTC; cdr3_aa: CASSFPGTSWETQYF
d_call: -; v_call: TRBV21-1; clone_size: -; j_call: TRBJ2-5; cdr3_nt: TGTGCCAGCAGCACCCAGGCCTTGGGGGGAAAAGAGACCCAGTACTTC; cdr3_aa: CASSTQALGGKETQYF
d_call: -; v_call: TRBV14; clone_size: -; j_call: TRBJ2-1; cdr3_nt: TGTGCCAGCAGCCAAGAACTAGTGGGAGTGTTTGGTGAGCAGTTCTTC; cdr3_aa: CASSQELVGVFGEQFF
d_call: -; v_call: TRBV6-1; clone_size: few; j_call: TRBJ1-1; cdr3_nt: TGTGCCAGCAGTCTCCCTCCGAACACTGAAGCTTTCTTT; cdr3_aa: CASSLPPNTEAFF
d_call: -; v_call: TRBV19; clone_size: -; j_call: TRBJ2-7; cdr3_nt: TGTGCCAGTAGTATCTCTTTTGGAGGGGTCTACGAGCAGTACTTC; cdr3_aa: CASSISFGGVYEQYF
d_call: -; v_call: TRBV10-3; clone_size: -; j_call: TRBJ2-2; cdr3_nt: TGTGCCATCAGCCGCCAAGCAGGCGCGAACACCGGGGAGCTGTTTTTT; cdr3_aa: CAISRQAGANTGELFF
d_call: TRBD2; v_call: TRBV9; clone_size: -; j_call: TRBJ2-1; cdr3_nt: TGTGCCAGCAGCGTCCGAACCGGGACTAGCGGGATGAATGAGCAGTTCTTC; cdr3_aa: CASSVRTGTSGMNEQFF
d_call: -; v_call: TRBV11-2; clone_size: -; j_call: TRBJ2-1; cdr3_nt: TGTGCCAGCAGCGTTAGCACCGACAAGGGTCAGGGGTACAATGAGCAGTTCTTC; cdr3_aa: CASSVSTDKGQGYNEQFF
d_call: TRBD2; v_call: TRBV25-1; clone_size: -; j_call: TRBJ2-1; cdr3_nt: TGTGCCAGCAGTTGGACTAGCGGGAGTCGGGGGGCCAATGAGCAGTTCTTC; cdr3_aa: CASSWTSGSRGANEQFF
d_call: -; v_call: TRBV21-1; clone_size: -; j_call: TRBJ1-5; cdr3_nt: TGTGCCAGCAGCGGGACAGGGGCATACCCATATCAGCCCCAGCATTTT; cdr3_aa: CASSGTGAYPYQPQHF
d_call: -; v_call: TRBV7-8; clone_size: -; j_call: TRBJ2-6; cdr3_nt: TGTGCCAGCCGGAGGGGGGGCCCCTTTTATGGGGCCAACGTCCTGACTTTC; cdr3_aa: CASRRGGPFYGANVLTF
d_call: TRBD1; v_call: TRBV27; clone_size: -; j_call: TRBJ2-7; cdr3_nt: TGTGCCAGCTCCTTGGACAGGGGGCGAGTATACGAGCAGTACTTC; cdr3_aa: CASSLDRGRVYEQYF
d_call: TRBD1; v_call: TRBV28; clone_size: -; j_call: TRBJ1-5; cdr3_nt: TGTGCCAGCAGTCGACAGGGGGTTAGCAATCAGCCCCAGCATTTT; cdr3_aa: CASSRQGVSNQPQHF
d_call: -; v_call: TRBV14; clone_size: -; j_call: TRBJ1-1; cdr3_nt: TGTGCCAGCAGCCTAGCAGGGTTCACTGAAGCTTTCTTT; cdr3_aa: CASSLAGFTEAFF
d_call: -; v_call: TRBV9; clone_size: -; j_call: TRBJ2-2; cdr3_nt: TGTGCCAGCAGCGCGACTGGGTCCCACGGGGAGCTGTTTTTT; cdr3_aa: CASSATGSHGELFF
d_call: -; v_call: TRBV7-8; clone_size: -; j_call: TRBJ2-7; cdr3_nt: TGTGCCAGCAGTCTTAGGGGTTCCTACGAGCAGTACTTC; cdr3_aa: CASSLRGSYEQYF
d_call: TRBD1; v_call: TRBV28; clone_size: -; j_call: TRBJ2-1; cdr3_nt: TGTGCCAGCAACGCCCGGGACAGGGGGCTTGGGGAGCAGTTCTTC; cdr3_aa: CASNARDRGLGEQFF
d_call: -; v_call: TRBV19; clone_size: -; j_call: TRBJ2-6; cdr3_nt: TGTGCCAGTAATCGGGGAAGAGGGTCTGGGGCCAACGTCCTGACTTTC; cdr3_aa: CASNRGRGSGANVLTF
d_call: TRBD1; v_call: TRBV19; clone_size: -; j_call: TRBJ1-3; cdr3_nt: TGTGCCAGTAGTACCACCGGACAGGGGGCTGGAAACACCATATATTTT; cdr3_aa: CASSTTGQGAGNTIYF
d_call: TRBD2; v_call: TRBV9; clone_size: -; j_call: TRBJ2-2; cdr3_nt: TGTGCCAGCAGCGAGGGAGCGGGAGGGTTTGCGGCCGGGGAGCTGTTTTTT; cdr3_aa: CASSEGAGGFAAGELFF
d_call: TRBD2; v_call: TRBV11-1; clone_size: -; j_call: TRBJ2-1; cdr3_nt: TGTGCCAGCAGCTCAACTAGCGGGAGGTCCTATGAGCAGTTCTTC; cdr3_aa: CASSSTSGRSYEQFF
d_call: TRBD1; v_call: TRBV5-1; clone_size: -; j_call: TRBJ1-5; cdr3_nt: TGCGCCAGCAGCGTGGGACAGGGGGATCAGCCCCAGCATTTT; cdr3_aa: CASSVGQGDQPQHF
d_call: -; v_call: TRBV28; clone_size: -; j_call: TRBJ2-2; cdr3_nt: TGTGCCAGCAGTATAAGACATCCCGCGGGAACCGGGGAGCTGTTTTTT; cdr3_aa: CASSIRHPAGTGELFF
d_call: -; v_call: TRBV29-1; clone_size: -; j_call: TRBJ2-6; cdr3_nt: TGCAGCGTTGAAGGCCCGGGGACAAGCTCTGGGGCCAACGTCCTGACTTTC; cdr3_aa: CSVEGPGTSSGANVLTF
d_call: TRBD1; v_call: TRBV5-6; clone_size: -; j_call: TRBJ1-1; cdr3_nt: TGTGCCAGCAGCTTTCAGGGGGGGAACACTGAAGCTTTCTTT; cdr3_aa: CASSFQGGNTEAFF
d_call: -; v_call: TRBV11-2; clone_size: -; j_call: TRBJ2-5; cdr3_nt: TGTGCCAGCAGCCCACTAGCTAAAGAGACCCAGTACTTC; cdr3_aa: CASSPLAKETQYF
d_call: TRBD1; v_call: TRBV4-3; clone_size: -; j_call: TRBJ1-3; cdr3_nt: TGCGCCAGCAGCCAAACCGGGACAGGGGCTGGAAACACCATATATTTT; cdr3_aa: CASSQTGTGAGNTIYF
d_call: -; v_call: TRBV4-3; clone_size: -; j_call: TRBJ2-7; cdr3_nt: TGCGCCAGCAGCCAAGATGTCAACTACGAGCAGTACTTC; cdr3_aa: CASSQDVNYEQYF
d_call: TRBD2; v_call: TRBV28; clone_size: -; j_call: TRBJ2-7; cdr3_nt: TGTGCCAGCAGTTTATTTAGAGCGGGAGGGAACGAGCAGTACTTC; cdr3_aa: CASSLFRAGGNEQYF
d_call: -; v_call: TRBV7-2; clone_size: -; j_call: TRBJ1-2; cdr3_nt: TGTGCCAGCAGCTTACTCGGCTATGGCTACACCTTC; cdr3_aa: CASSLLGYGYTF
d_call: -; v_call: TRBV29-1; clone_size: -; j_call: TRBJ1-2; cdr3_nt: TGCAGCGTTGAAGTCCTAAAGGGGGGCTACACCTTC; cdr3_aa: CSVEVLKGGYTF
d_call: -; v_call: TRBV9; clone_size: -; j_call: TRBJ2-7; cdr3_nt: TGTGCCAGCAGCGTAGTGGCCTTCTCCTACGAGCAGTACTTC; cdr3_aa: CASSVVAFSYEQYF
d_call: -; v_call: TRBV19; clone_size: once; j_call: TRBJ2-4; cdr3_nt: TGTGCCTGTTCTGCAGGGGTAAACATTCAGTACTTC; cdr3_aa: CACSAGVNIQYF
d_call: -; v_call: TRBV20-1; clone_size: -; j_call: TRBJ2-5; cdr3_nt: TGCAGTGCCCTCCAAGAGACCCAGTACTTC; cdr3_aa: CSALQETQYF